These T cell receptor beta chains were read from a single sample in a study of blood T cell repertoires in COVID-19. Generated by immunoSEQ multiplex PCR, the TCRdb table keeps only in-frame clones and is missing some. The sample has some 65,000 clones, under 95% seen once. Sample: peripheral blood. The receptors shown here come from a man aged 55 to 70 with acute or convalescent COVID-19. Each CDR3 is given with its conserved first and last residue. Fields, in order: clone size, D gene, V gene, J gene, CDR3 DNA, CDR3 protein. D genes are given only for firm matches. The size of a clone is reported for some rows only, either as once, few or many, or as a class for expanded clones.

-	TRBD1	TRBV5-6	TRBJ2-2	TGTGCCAGCAGCTTCGACAGGGGTACCGGGGAGCTGTTTTTT	CASSFDRGTGELFF
-	TRBD1	TRBV30	TRBJ1-6	TGTGCCTGGAGGACGAGAGGACAGGGATATAATTCACCCCTCCACTTT	CAWRTRGQGYNSPLHF
-	-	TRBV7-6	TRBJ1-1	TGTGCCAGCAGCCCCACGGGGTACACTGAAGCTTTCTTT	CASSPTGYTEAFF
-	TRBD1	TRBV20-1	TRBJ1-5	TGCAGTGCTAGTTTAGGGGGCGCGTTTCAGCCCCAGCATTTT	CSASLGGAFQPQHF
-	TRBD2	TRBV5-1	TRBJ2-5	TGCGCCAGCAGCCAAGGACTAGCGGGGGAGTACTTC	CASSQGLAGEYF
once	TRBD1	TRBV5-1	TRBJ2-1	TGCGCCAGCAGCGTGGACAGGGTTGATGAGCAGTTCTTC	CASSVDRVDEQFF
-	-	TRBV19	TRBJ1-5	TGTGCCAGTAGTATAAGTGGCTCCCCCGAGGCCCAGCATTTT	CASSISGSPEAQHF
-	TRBD1	TRBV27	TRBJ1-4	TGTGCCAGCAGTTTGCTGACAGGGGTGTTTTTTGAAAAACTGTTTTTT	CASSLLTGVFFEKLFF
-	TRBD1	TRBV3-1/TRBV3-2	TRBJ2-7	TGTGCCAGCAGCCGGGACAGGGGAACCTACGAGCAGTACTTC	CASSRDRGTYEQYF
-	-	TRBV13	TRBJ1-6	TGTGCCAGCAGCCCCGCCCCGGGACTACATAATTCACCCCTCCACTTT	CASSPAPGLHNSPLHF
-	-	TRBV15	TRBJ2-2	TGTGCCACCAGCAGGGACAACTTTAACACCGGGGAGCTGTTTTTT	CATSRDNFNTGELFF
-	TRBD1	TRBV2	TRBJ1-1	TGTGCCATCCCGCGCCCGTGGGGTGCACAGGGGCCCACTGAAGCTTTCTTT	CAIPRPWGAQGPTEAFF
-	TRBD1	TRBV6-5	TRBJ1-5	TGTGCCAGCAGGGCGACAGGGGGGCCCCAGCATTTT	CASRATGGPQHF
-	TRBD2	TRBV19	TRBJ2-7	TGTGCCAGTAGTATAGGCCGGGGGGGTTCCTACGAGCAGTACTTC	CASSIGRGGSYEQYF
-	-	TRBV11-2	TRBJ1-1	TGTGCCAGCAGCTTGGGATACGGGGCTGAAGCTTTCTTT	CASSLGYGAEAFF
-	TRBD2	TRBV29-1	TRBJ2-7	TGCAGCGTTTCGCCGGGAGGCAACGAGCAGTACTTC	CSVSPGGNEQYF
-	-	TRBV30	TRBJ2-1	TGTGCCTGGAGCCATTTCGGTGAGCAGTTCTTC	CAWSHFGEQFF
-	-	TRBV7-8	TRBJ2-5	TGTGCCAGCAGCTTATCACCAACGGGAGAGACCCAGTACTTC	CASSLSPTGETQYF
-	-	TRBV7-8	TRBJ2-5	TGTGCCAGCAGCTTAGGAACGGTCCAAGAGACCCAGTACTTC	CASSLGTVQETQYF
-	TRBD1	TRBV18	TRBJ1-2	TGTGCCAGCTCACCCCCGCAGGGGGCCGAGAGAATGGCTATCTTC	CASSPPQGAERMAIF
-	-	TRBV7-2	TRBJ1-1	TGTGCCAGCAGCCGGGGGGGGGCGCGTACTGAAGCTTTCTTT	CASSRGGARTEAFF
once	TRBD2	TRBV5-1	TRBJ2-5	TGCGCCAGCACCCAAGGGGGACTAGCTCAAGAGACCCAGTACTTC	CASTQGGLAQETQYF
-	TRBD1	TRBV9	TRBJ1-4	TGTGCCAGCAGCACGGGACAGGGGAATGAAAAACTGTTTTTT	CASSTGQGNEKLFF
-	-	TRBV19	TRBJ2-7	TGTGCCAGTAGTATGACGGTGGAGTACGAGCAGTACTTC	CASSMTVEYEQYF
-	TRBD1	TRBV9	TRBJ1-3	TGTGCCAGCAGCGTAGCGATGGACAGGGGTTTCTCTGGAAACACCATATATTTT	CASSVAMDRGFSGNTIYF
-	-	TRBV30	TRBJ2-1	TGTGCCTGGAGTAGGACAGAGCAGTTCTTC	CAWSRTEQFF
few	-	TRBV2	TRBJ1-6	TGTGCCAGCATGGGCCCCCTATTTCATCCCCTCCACTTT	CASMGPLFHPLHF
-	TRBD1	TRBV5-1	TRBJ1-6	TGCGCCAGCAGGACGGGACAGGGGAGTCTGGGGTCACCCCTCCACTTT	CASRTGQGSLGSPLHF
-	-	TRBV19	TRBJ1-6	TGTGCCAGTAGCACGAGCAGGGGCTCTAGGGATTCACCCCTCCACTTT	CASSTSRGSRDSPLHF
-	-	TRBV3-1/TRBV3-2	TRBJ1-2	TGTGCCAGCAGCCAAGAATTTGCAGTGAAAACCTATGGCTACACCTTC	CASSQEFAVKTYGYTF
-	TRBD2	TRBV6-1	TRBJ2-5	TGTGCCAGCAGTGAACCGGGACTAGTTGAGACCCAGTACTTC	CASSEPGLVETQYF
-	-	TRBV6-1	TRBJ1-1	TGTGCCAGCAGTGAGGGCGTATTCACTGAAGCTTTCTTT	CASSEGVFTEAFF
-	TRBD2	TRBV5-4	TRBJ2-3	TGTGCCAGCAGCGGGACTAGCGGGGGGCCCACAGATACGCAGTATTTT	CASSGTSGGPTDTQYF
-	-	TRBV5-1	TRBJ2-2	TGCGCCAGCAGCCTCGAACAGGCCGGGGAGCTGTTTTTT	CASSLEQAGELFF
once	-	TRBV7-2	TRBJ1-2	TGTGCCAGCAGCTTAGAAGCGTTGGGGAGTGGCTACACCTTC	CASSLEALGSGYTF
-	-	TRBV14	TRBJ2-7	TGTGCCAGCAGCCCGACTGCAAGGAGCTCCTACGAGCAGTACTTC	CASSPTARSSYEQYF
-	TRBD1	TRBV7-8	TRBJ1-4	TGTGCCAGCAGCTACACAGGGGGAGGGAGAAAACTGTTTTTT	CASSYTGGGRKLFF
-	TRBD1	TRBV27	TRBJ1-5	TGTGCCAGCAGTCCGTACCGAATGACAGGGGCCGCCGGTCAGCCCCAGCATTTT	CASSPYRMTGAAGQPQHF
-	-	TRBV5-8	TRBJ2-4	TGTGCCAGCAGCTCCAGGCTGGGGCTGAGGAACATTCAGTACTTC	CASSSRLGLRNIQYF
-	-	TRBV7-3	TRBJ1-6	TGTGCCAGCAGCTATACCAGGGGTTCACCCCTCCACTTT	CASSYTRGSPLHF
-	-	TRBV5-1	TRBJ2-3	TGCGCCAGCAGCTCCGGCAGGGGTTTTCTTCGGCACACAGATACGCAGTATTTT	CASSSGRGFLRHTDTQYF
-	-	TRBV30	TRBJ1-1	TGTGCCTGGGGCCGTGGGAACACTGAAGCTTTCTTT	CAWGRGNTEAFF
-	-	TRBV29-1	TRBJ1-1	TGCAGCGTTGGGCACACGCAGAACACTGAAGCTTTCTTT	CSVGHTQNTEAFF
-	-	TRBV27	TRBJ1-1	TGTGCCAGCAGTGGGTACGGGGGGAACACTGAAGCTTTCTTT	CASSGYGGNTEAFF
-	-	TRBV4-1	TRBJ2-2	TGCGCCAGCAGCCAAGAAACGGGGGCGAACACCGGGGAGCTGTTTTTT	CASSQETGANTGELFF
once	TRBD2	TRBV18	TRBJ2-3	TGTGCCAGCTCACCATCTAGCGGGTTTGCGCAGTATTTT	CASSPSSGFAQYF
-	-	TRBV3-1/TRBV3-2	TRBJ1-2	TGTGCCAGCAGCCAAGCGACAGTGAGCTTCTCCTATGGCTACACCTTC	CASSQATVSFSYGYTF
-	TRBD1	TRBV27	TRBJ1-6	TGTGCCAGCAGTTGGGCCGGGACAGGGGGTTCACCCCTCCACTTT	CASSWAGTGGSPLHF
-	-	TRBV30	TRBJ1-5	TGTGCCTGGAGTCGGCGACAGAGCAATCAGCCCCAGCATTTT	CAWSRRQSNQPQHF
-	-	TRBV9	TRBJ1-2	TGTGCCAGCAGCGTGGCAGGGGCCTATGGCTACACCTTC	CASSVAGAYGYTF
few	-	TRBV30	TRBJ1-3	TGTGCCTGGAACCCCTGGGGGGACCCCTCTGGAAACACCATATATTTT	CAWNPWGDPSGNTIYF
-	-	TRBV14	TRBJ1-1	TGTGCCAGCAGCCAAGAAGCCCGGGGGGCGTATTACACTGAAGCTTTCTTT	CASSQEARGAYYTEAFF
once	-	TRBV6-5	TRBJ1-2	TGTGCCAGCAGCATCACTGGAACAGCTAACTATGGCTACACCTTC	CASSITGTANYGYTF
-	-	TRBV6-6	TRBJ1-2	TGTGCCACCCGGGAGGCAGGGGACTATGGCTACACCTTC	CATREAGDYGYTF
-	-	TRBV5-6	TRBJ1-1	TGTGCCAGCAGCTTACGGGGGTGGGGTACTGAAGCTTTCTTT	CASSLRGWGTEAFF
-	TRBD1	TRBV5-8	TRBJ1-1	TGTGCCAGCAGCCTCTGGACAGGGGGCCGGGTGAACACTGAAGCTTTCTTT	CASSLWTGGRVNTEAFF
-	TRBD1	TRBV27	TRBJ1-4	TGTGCCAGCCGACAGGGCGAAGAAAAACTGTTTTTT	CASRQGEEKLFF
-	TRBD1	TRBV9	TRBJ2-2	TGTGCCAGCAGCGTAGAGGACAGGGGGGGTACCGGGGAGCTGTTTTTT	CASSVEDRGGTGELFF
-	TRBD1	TRBV29-1	TRBJ1-1	TGCAGCGCAGACAGGGGGAACACTGAAGCTTTCTTT	CSADRGNTEAFF
-	-	TRBV6-5	TRBJ2-1	TGTGCCAGCAGAATGGACAGTTACAATGAGCAGTTCTTC	CASRMDSYNEQFF